This record looks at one T cell receptor (beta chain) sequence and its context. Its specificity is unknown. From the reads, TCRdb called clonotypes with MiXCR, one entry per CDR3 protein. The repertoire holds about 310,000 distinct CDR3 sequences, with 15% to 20% as singletons. This specimen comes from a study of T cell repertoires in cytomegalovirus infection. On the study more broadly: Evidence of both CMV infection and a matching HLA type came from public TCR beta signatures. General study findings and limits: CMV-specific TCR beta clonotypes restricted by HLA-C were the ones dominating the ex vivo response. Public TCR beta family frequency separated CMV-and-HLA carriers, including in an independent cohort.

The CDR3 spans 14 residues. Germline CDR1 and CDR2: ENHRY and SYGVKD. Trimming pared 7 bases from V and 2 bases from J, leaving 13 bases between. The sequencing input was PBMCs. The chain is built from TRBV10-3 and TRBJ2-3; D perhaps matches TRBD1 (6 bases). This TCR came from a human donor in good health (CMV status not recorded). Some clones in this sample may be carry-over from other donors' samples. This CDR3 is CAIKGDTATDTQYF. CDR3 coding DNA: TGTGCCATCAAGGGGGACACGGCCACAGATACGCAGTATTTT.